The 6 T cell receptor beta chains given below trace back to one sample, sequenced in a study of early T cells in non-severe SARS-CoV-2 infection. TCRdb called the 5' RACE reads again in MiXCR, with one record for every CDR3 protein. The table records 30,000 to 40,000 distinct CDR3 sequences, over 8.5% of them present only once. The specimen sequenced was whole blood. The receptors were gathered from an adult who was a healthcare worker with PCR-confirmed SARS-CoV-2 infection or an uninfected control (not recorded which).

V gene TRBV7-2 combines with J gene TRBJ2-7; tentatively, D is TRBD2 (5 bases). Germline CDR1 and CDR2: SGHTA and FQGNSA. Trimming stripped 4 bases from V and 0 bases from J, with 16 bases between. The CDR3 loop spans 16 amino acids. CDR3 loop: CASSSAGLGFSYEQYF. The CDR3 nucleotides read TGTGCCAGCAGCTCGGCGGGTCTGGGTTTCTCCTACGAGCAGTACTTC.

This clonotype was seen repeatedly, ten times or more. The CDR3 coding sequence is TGTGCCAGCAGCCAGCCCATCACAGGGTATGGGGCCAACGTCCTGACTTTC. Amino acid sequence: CASSQPITGYGANVLTF. The chain carries TRBV5-6 and TRBJ2-6; D might be TRBD1 (6 bases). This CDR3 is 17 amino acids long. Trimming shortened V by 4 bases and J by 3 bases, and 17 bases separated the two germline ends. Per germline, CDR1 SGHDT and CDR2 YYEEEE.

The chain combines TRBV4-3 with TRBJ1-1, with TRBD1 matching 7 bases. Per the germline V gene, CDR1 is LGHNA and CDR2 is YSLEER. Trimming cost V 1 base and J 0 bases; bases outside gene matches: 5. This CDR3 is built from 16 residues. As DNA, the CDR3 is TGCGCCAGCAGCCAAGTCACCGGGACAGTGAACACTGAAGCTTTCTTT. This codes for CASSQVTGTVNTEAFF.

This clonotype was observed a handful of times. The V gene is TRBV10-3, the J gene TRBJ2-7; 11 positions match TRBD2. V lost 6 bases and J lost 2; bases outside the gene matches: 0. The CDR3 consists of 13 residues. In germline, CDR1 is ENHRY, CDR2 SYGVKD. The CDR3 bases are TGTGCCATCAGACTAGCGGGGGCCTACGAGCAGTACTTC. Amino acid sequence: CAIRLAGAYEQYF.

This clonotype was recorded many times. The chain carries TRBV4-1 and TRBJ2-7, with 7 positions matching TRBD2. Germline assignment: CDR1 MGHRA and CDR2 YSYEKL. V gave up 1 base and J gave up 2 bases; unmatched junction bases: 5. The length of the CDR3 is 15 residues. In DNA form, the CDR3 reads TGCGCCAGCAGCCAAGCCCGTGGGGGGGCCTACGAGCAGTACTTC. Its protein is CASSQARGGAYEQYF.

This clonotype occurred a few times. The genes are TRBV27 and TRBJ2-7; 7 bases fit TRBD1. Germline V CDR1 and CDR2: MNHEY, SMNVEV (reference sequence). The CDR3 is 15 residues long. V was pared by 2 bases and J by 2 bases, with 6 bases of the junction left unmatched. The CDR3 nucleotides are TGTGCCAGCAGTTTAAGACAGGGACCTACCTACGAGCAGTACTTC. This codes for CASSLRQGPTYEQYF.